This T cell receptor (beta chain) comes out of a study of shared clonotypes between healthy human individuals. Study background: Every donor yielded three CD4 naive, three CD4 memory, two CD8 naive and one CD8 memory plate.

The table lists this clone with a few counts. The table came from immunoSEQ multiplex PCR; TCRdb's copy has only in-frame clones and leaves some out. The table has 550,000 to 800,000 clones, roughly 70% seen once. CDR3 size: 14 residues. Per the germline V gene, CDR1 is SNHLY and CDR2 is FYNNEI. V lost 3 bases, J lost 7 bases, and 4 bases stayed unmatched. This TCR derives from a woman in her twenties or thirties in good health. Material: memory CD4+ T cells sorted from blood. Subset noted: CD45RA-negative fraction. This chain joins TRBV2 and TRBJ2-7, with 12 bases matching TRBD2. The CDR3 DNA follows: TGTGCCAGCAGTGACGGCCTAGCGGGAGGGGAGCAGTACTTC. This sequence encodes CASSDGLAGGEQYF.